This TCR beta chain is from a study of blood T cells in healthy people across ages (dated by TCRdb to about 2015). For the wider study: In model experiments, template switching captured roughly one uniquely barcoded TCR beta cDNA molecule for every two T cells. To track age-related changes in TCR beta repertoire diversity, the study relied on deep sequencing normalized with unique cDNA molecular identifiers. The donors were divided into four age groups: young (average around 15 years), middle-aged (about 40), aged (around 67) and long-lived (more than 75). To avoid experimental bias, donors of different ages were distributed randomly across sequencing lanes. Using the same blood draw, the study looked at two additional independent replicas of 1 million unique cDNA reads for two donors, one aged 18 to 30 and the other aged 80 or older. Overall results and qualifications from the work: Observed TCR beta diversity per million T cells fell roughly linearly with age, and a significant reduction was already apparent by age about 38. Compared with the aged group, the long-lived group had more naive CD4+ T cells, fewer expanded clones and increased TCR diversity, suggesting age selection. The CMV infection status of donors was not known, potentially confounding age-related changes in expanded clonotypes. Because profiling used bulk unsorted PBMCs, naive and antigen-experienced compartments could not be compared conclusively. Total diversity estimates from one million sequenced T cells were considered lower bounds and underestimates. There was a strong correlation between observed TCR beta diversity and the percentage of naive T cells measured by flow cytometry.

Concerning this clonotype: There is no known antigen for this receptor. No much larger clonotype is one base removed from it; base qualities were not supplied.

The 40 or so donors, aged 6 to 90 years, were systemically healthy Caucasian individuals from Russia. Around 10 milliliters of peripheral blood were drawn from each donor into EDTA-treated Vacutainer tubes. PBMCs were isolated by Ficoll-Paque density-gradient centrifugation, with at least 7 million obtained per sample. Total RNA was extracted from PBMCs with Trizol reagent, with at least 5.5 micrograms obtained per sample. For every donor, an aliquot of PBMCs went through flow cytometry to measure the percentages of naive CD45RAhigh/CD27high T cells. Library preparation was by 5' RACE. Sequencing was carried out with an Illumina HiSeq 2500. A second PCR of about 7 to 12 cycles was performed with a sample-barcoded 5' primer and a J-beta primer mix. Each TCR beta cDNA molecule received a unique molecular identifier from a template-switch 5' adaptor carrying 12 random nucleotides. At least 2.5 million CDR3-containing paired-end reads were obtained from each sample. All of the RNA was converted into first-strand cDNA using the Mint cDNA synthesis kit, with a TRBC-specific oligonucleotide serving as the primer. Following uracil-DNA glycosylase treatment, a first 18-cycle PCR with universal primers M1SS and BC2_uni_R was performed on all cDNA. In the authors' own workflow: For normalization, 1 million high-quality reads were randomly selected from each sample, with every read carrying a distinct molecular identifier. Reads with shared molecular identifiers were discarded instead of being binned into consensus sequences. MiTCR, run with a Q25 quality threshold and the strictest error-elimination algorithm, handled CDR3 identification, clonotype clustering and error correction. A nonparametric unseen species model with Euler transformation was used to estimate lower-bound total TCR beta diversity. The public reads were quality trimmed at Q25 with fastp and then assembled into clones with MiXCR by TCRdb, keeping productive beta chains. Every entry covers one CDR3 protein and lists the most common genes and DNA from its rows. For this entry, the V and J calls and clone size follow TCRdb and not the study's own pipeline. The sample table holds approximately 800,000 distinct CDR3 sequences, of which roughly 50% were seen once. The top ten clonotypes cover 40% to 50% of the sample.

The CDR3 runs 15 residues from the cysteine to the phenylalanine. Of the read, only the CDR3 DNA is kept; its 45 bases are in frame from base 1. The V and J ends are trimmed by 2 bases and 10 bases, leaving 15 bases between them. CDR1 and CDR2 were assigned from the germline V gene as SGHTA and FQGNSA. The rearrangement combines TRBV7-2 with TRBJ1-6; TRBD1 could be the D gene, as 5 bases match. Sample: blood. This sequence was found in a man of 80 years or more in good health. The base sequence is TGTGCCAGCAGCTTAACCCAGGGAGGTCGGTCACCCCTCCACTTT. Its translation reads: CASSLTQGGRSPLHF.